A selection of T cell receptor beta chains follows, all from one sample in a study of T cell responses to AZD1222 COVID-19 vaccine. This table comes from immunoSEQ multiplex PCR, and its TCRdb copy is limited to in-frame clones, with some not included. There are tens of thousands of clones in the sample; under 90% occur only once, and 2.8% lies in the top ten. The specimen comprised peripheral blood, sampled on day 0 of MenACWY control vaccination. The receptor source for this set is an adult in good health. Each CDR3 is given with its conserved first and last residue. The D gene is left open where the match is weak. Only part of the rows carry a size: once, few, many, or a class if the clone is expanded.

v_call: TRBV27; clone_size: -; d_call: -; j_call: TRBJ1-2; cdr3_aa: CASSLGGTLYGYTF; cdr3_nt: TGTGCCAGCAGTTTAGGCGGCACCCTCTATGGCTACACCTTC
v_call: TRBV18; clone_size: -; d_call: -; j_call: TRBJ1-4; cdr3_aa: CASSSVLDIGEKLFF; cdr3_nt: TGTGCCAGCTCGTCCGTTTTGGACATTGGTGAAAAACTGTTTTTT
v_call: TRBV2; clone_size: -; d_call: -; j_call: TRBJ1-4; cdr3_aa: CASSEIQGEHEKLFF; cdr3_nt: TGTGCCAGCAGTGAAATACAGGGTGAACATGAAAAACTGTTTTTT
v_call: TRBV27; clone_size: -; d_call: TRBD1; j_call: TRBJ1-1; cdr3_aa: CASSRRTGRTEAFF; cdr3_nt: TGTGCCAGCAGTCGCCGGACAGGGAGGACTGAAGCTTTCTTT
v_call: TRBV6-2/TRBV6-3; clone_size: -; d_call: -; j_call: TRBJ1-1; cdr3_aa: CASSLLERNTEAFF; cdr3_nt: TGTGCCAGCAGTTTATTAGAGCGGAACACTGAAGCTTTCTTT
v_call: TRBV12-5; clone_size: -; d_call: TRBD1; j_call: TRBJ2-7; cdr3_aa: CASGPGQGASYEQYF; cdr3_nt: TGTGCTAGTGGTCCGGGACAGGGGGCGTCGTACGAGCAGTACTTC
v_call: TRBV7-9; clone_size: -; d_call: -; j_call: TRBJ1-5; cdr3_aa: CASSFDLGLGDQPQHF; cdr3_nt: TGTGCCAGCAGCTTCGATTTGGGACTAGGAGATCAGCCCCAGCATTTT
v_call: TRBV4-3; clone_size: -; d_call: -; j_call: TRBJ1-1; cdr3_aa: CASSQEGGNTEAFF; cdr3_nt: TGCGCCAGCAGCCAAGAGGGCGGGAACACTGAAGCTTTCTTT
v_call: TRBV6-6; clone_size: -; d_call: -; j_call: TRBJ2-5; cdr3_aa: CASSYTSQETQYF; cdr3_nt: TGTGCCAGCAGTTACACCAGCCAAGAGACCCAGTACTTC
v_call: TRBV9; clone_size: -; d_call: TRBD1; j_call: TRBJ1-6; cdr3_aa: CASSVGQGSGSPLHF; cdr3_nt: TGTGCCAGCAGCGTAGGACAGGGGTCGGGCTCACCCCTCCACTTT
v_call: TRBV2; clone_size: -; d_call: -; j_call: TRBJ1-2; cdr3_aa: CASNFDSYGYTF; cdr3_nt: TGTGCCAGCAATTTCGACAGTTATGGCTACACCTTC
v_call: TRBV14; clone_size: -; d_call: -; j_call: TRBJ2-2; cdr3_aa: CASSRHRANTGELFF; cdr3_nt: TGTGCCAGCAGCCGACACAGAGCGAACACCGGGGAGCTGTTTTTT
v_call: TRBV7-2; clone_size: -; d_call: TRBD2; j_call: TRBJ2-7; cdr3_aa: CASSLGPSGTYYEQYF; cdr3_nt: TGTGCCAGCAGCTTAGGGCCTAGCGGGACCTACTACGAGCAGTACTTC
v_call: TRBV7-6; clone_size: -; d_call: TRBD1; j_call: TRBJ2-5; cdr3_aa: CASSRDRASTYF; cdr3_nt: TGTGCCAGCAGCCGGGACAGGGCCTCTACGTACTTC
v_call: TRBV10-3; clone_size: -; d_call: -; j_call: TRBJ1-4; cdr3_aa: CAVSTGGEKLFF; cdr3_nt: TGTGCCGTTTCGACAGGAGGGGAAAAACTGTTTTTT
v_call: TRBV7-2; clone_size: once; d_call: TRBD1; j_call: TRBJ1-1; cdr3_aa: CASSIRQGENTEAFF; cdr3_nt: TGTGCCAGCAGCATCCGACAGGGGGAGAACACTGAAGCTTTCTTT
v_call: TRBV29-1; clone_size: -; d_call: TRBD1; j_call: TRBJ1-1; cdr3_aa: CSVDSGGQGAFF; cdr3_nt: TGCAGCGTTGATAGTGGAGGACAGGGAGCTTTCTTT
v_call: TRBV28; clone_size: few; d_call: TRBD1; j_call: TRBJ2-7; cdr3_aa: CASRPVRGLDEQYF; cdr3_nt: TGTGCCAGCAGACCCGTGAGGGGGCTGGACGAGCAGTACTTC
v_call: TRBV6-6; clone_size: -; d_call: -; j_call: TRBJ1-3; cdr3_aa: CASSPTQFYRSGNTIYF; cdr3_nt: TGTGCCAGCAGTCCCACCCAATTTTACAGGTCTGGAAACACCATATATTTT
v_call: TRBV5-6; clone_size: -; d_call: -; j_call: TRBJ1-1; cdr3_aa: CASSLVGSGNTEAFF; cdr3_nt: TGTGCCAGCAGCTTGGTGGGGTCAGGGAACACTGAAGCTTTCTTT
v_call: TRBV29-1; clone_size: -; d_call: -; j_call: TRBJ1-1; cdr3_aa: CSVEGLNTEAFF; cdr3_nt: TGCAGCGTAGAGGGTCTAAACACTGAAGCTTTCTTT
v_call: TRBV5-5; clone_size: -; d_call: TRBD1; j_call: TRBJ2-7; cdr3_aa: CASSSGTASYEQYF; cdr3_nt: TGTGCCAGCAGCTCCGGGACAGCCTCCTACGAGCAGTACTTC
v_call: TRBV11-2; clone_size: -; d_call: -; j_call: TRBJ2-5; cdr3_aa: CASSLGQIQETQYF; cdr3_nt: TGTGCCAGCAGCTTAGGACAGATCCAAGAGACCCAGTACTTC
v_call: TRBV7-2; clone_size: -; d_call: -; j_call: TRBJ1-6; cdr3_aa: CASSPGGSLKALHF; cdr3_nt: TGTGCCAGCAGCCCCGGCGGCAGCCTGAAAGCCCTCCACTTT
v_call: TRBV27; clone_size: -; d_call: -; j_call: TRBJ2-7; cdr3_aa: CASSLQSSYEQYF; cdr3_nt: TGTGCCAGCAGTTTGCAGAGCTCCTACGAGCAGTACTTC
v_call: TRBV11-3; clone_size: -; d_call: -; j_call: TRBJ1-1; cdr3_aa: CASSLLGLMNTEAFF; cdr3_nt: TGTGCCAGCAGCTTACTGGGACTCATGAACACTGAAGCTTTCTTT